The 2 T cell receptor beta chains listed next were all sequenced from one sample in a study of OX40 agonist ivuxolimab in advanced cancers. Method: immunoSEQ multiplex PCR; TCRdb's copy keeps in-frame clones and lacks some. Altogether 75,000 to 80,000 clones are present, approximately 87% being singletons, with the ten largest covering over 6%. Sequencing used CD4+ or CD8+ T cells sorted from blood, obtained in a trial of the OX40 agonist ivuxolimab. These TCRs come from an adult with an advanced solid tumor such as melanoma, head and neck, liver or kidney cancer.

The CDR3 region has the DNA TGTGCCATCAGGGGACAGGGAGATTCTAACTATGGCTACACCTTC. It translates to CAIRGQGDSNYGYTF. The chain joins TRBV10-3 to TRBJ1-2, with TRBD1 identical over 9 bases. CDR1 is ENHRY, CDR2 SYGVKD, per germline. This CDR3 has 15 amino acids. Trimming at V came to 6 bases and at J to 0 bases, leaving 5 bases not matched to a gene.

The gene calls are TRBV19 and TRBJ1-1; no definite D call. Per germline, CDR1 LNHDA and CDR2 SQIVND (reference sequence). There are 11 residues in the CDR3. Trimming took off 7 bases at V and 8 bases at J, with 11 bases between the two ends. The CDR3 loop reads CASTPGTEAFF. For the CDR3, the DNA is TGTGCCAGTACCCCGGGTACAGAAGCTTTCTTT.